The 26 T cell receptor beta chains presented below share a single source sample, sequenced in a study of blood T cell repertoires in COVID-19. Profiled with immunoSEQ multiplex PCR; TCRdb holds only in-frame clones, not every one. The profile shows under 150,000 clones, over 75% of them singletons. Material for sequencing was peripheral blood. The origin of the receptors is a woman aged 70-85 years who had recovered from COVID-19.

V is TRBV3-1 (or the pseudogene TRBV3-2) and J is TRBJ2-7; possibly TRBD2 for D (6 bases). CDR1 and CDR2 from the germline V gene are LGHDT and YNNKEL (reference sequence). V lost 4 bases to trimming and J lost 2 bases, with 15 bases between them. This CDR3 is 15 amino acids long. The CDR3 loop reads CASSPRAGIAYEQYF. CDR3 sequence (DNA): TGTGCCAGCAGCCCGAGGGCGGGGATTGCCTACGAGCAGTACTTC.

The CDR3 DNA is TGCGCCAGCAGCTTTAATGAGAATTCACCCCTCCACTTT. Its protein is CASSFNENSPLHF. The V gene is TRBV5-1, the J gene TRBJ1-6, with D unclear. The ends were cut back, 2 bases at V and 7 bases at J, with 7 bases in the middle. Germline CDR1 SGHRS, CDR2 YFSETQ. CDR3 length: 13 amino acids. The full variable domain, with the rest looked up from reference TRBV5-1 and TRBJ1-6, is KAGVTQTPRYLIKTRGQQVTLSCSPISGHRSVSWYQQTPGQGLQFLFEYFSETQRNKGNFPGRFSGRQFSNSRSEMNVSTLELGDSALYLCASSFNENSPLHFGNGTRLTVT.

This clone was detected a few times. This chain joins TRBV5-6 and TRBJ2-7; the match to TRBD1 covers 9 bases. This CDR3 is built from 14 residues. Per germline, CDR1 SGHDT and CDR2 YYEEEE. V lost 2 bases to trimming and J lost 2 bases; unmatched junction nucleotides: 2. CDR3 loop: CASSFGTGTYEQYF. CDR3 DNA sequence: TGTGCCAGCAGCTTCGGGACAGGGACCTACGAGCAGTACTTC.

V and J are TRBV5-1 and TRBJ2-7, with D maybe TRBD2 (5 bases). The germline V gene has CDR1 SGHRS and CDR2 YFSETQ. This CDR3 region has 14 residues. With 0 bases removed from V and 0 bases from J, the gap between germline ends came to 7 bases. Here the CDR3 reads CASSLVGSSYEQYF. CDR3 nucleotide sequence: TGCGCCAGCAGCTTGGTGGGGAGCTCCTACGAGCAGTACTTC.

The CDR3 spells CASSYYADRVGDGYTF. CDR3 nucleotides: TGTGCCAGCAGTTATTATGCCGACAGGGTGGGTGACGGCTACACCTTC. V is TRBV6-5 and J is TRBJ1-2; 7 bases align to TRBD1. In germline, CDR1 is MNHEY, CDR2 SVGAGI. The trim removed 3 bases at V and 8 bases at J, leaving 15 bases unmatched. This CDR3 comprises 16 residues.

The rearrangement links TRBV7-2 to TRBJ1-2; no clear D. The CDR3 contains 13 residues. Trimming took off 5 bases at V and 10 bases at J, with 17 bases between the two ends. Germline V gives CDR1 SGHTA, CDR2 FQGNSA. Written as DNA, the CDR3 is TGTGCCAGCAGCCCCCTTTTCCTGGGAGTCTACACCTTC. The encoded protein is CASSPLFLGVYTF.

The J gene is TRBJ1-2, the V gene TRBV3-1 (or the pseudogene TRBV3-2), with D possibly being TRBD1 (6 bases). The CDR3 spans 15 residues. V dropped 4 bases and J dropped 4 bases, with 16 bases sitting between them. Germline V gene data show CDR1 as LGHDT and CDR2 as YNNKEL (reference sequence). The CDR3 region is CASSPQTGYLYGYTF. For the CDR3, the DNA is TGTGCCAGCAGCCCCCAGACAGGATACCTCTATGGCTACACCTTC.

CDR3 coding DNA: TGTGCCAGTAGTATAACCTCAAATAGGGGCCGGGAGACCCAGTACTTC. Protein product: CASSITSNRGRETQYF. The chain couples TRBV19 to TRBJ2-5; TRBD1 is a possible D gene (5 bases). CDR3 length: 16 residues. Germline CDR1 and CDR2: LNHDA and SQIVND (reference sequence). Trimming removed 2 bases from V and 5 bases from J, with 18 bases in between.

J is TRBJ2-2 and V is TRBV5-4; 9 bases line up with TRBD2. V shed 5 bases and J 3 bases; nucleotides not matched to a gene: 8. CDR3 size: 16 residues. Germline CDR1 and CDR2: SGHNT and YYREEE (reference sequence). The CDR3 DNA reads TGTGCCAGCAGGCGACACTTAGCGGGGGACACCGGGGAGCTGTTTTTT. Protein sequence: CASRRHLAGDTGELFF. Based on the CDR3 plus reference TRBV5-4 and TRBJ2-2, the full variable domain is ETGVTQSPTHLIKTRGQQVTLRCSSQSGHNTVSWYQQALGQGPQFIFQYYREEENGRGNFPPRFSGLQFPNYSSELNVNALELDDSALYLCASRRHLAGDTGELFFGEGSRLTVL.

This chain joins TRBV6-1 and TRBJ1-6; TRBD1 matches at 9 bases. This CDR3 has 18 amino acids. J was trimmed by 0 bases and V by 5 bases; bases with no gene match: 8. The germline CDR1 and CDR2 sequences are MNHNS and SASEGT. The CDR3 here is CASSKDRGSSSYNSPLHF. In DNA form, the CDR3 reads TGTGCCAGCAGTAAAGACAGGGGGAGCAGCTCCTATAATTCACCCCTCCACTTT.

The rearrangement links TRBV24-1 to TRBJ2-2; TRBD2 matches at 7 bases. J gave up 4 bases and V 4 bases, and 14 bases lay outside the gene matches. This CDR3 comprises 18 residues. The V gene's germline CDR1 is KGHDR and CDR2 SFDVKD. The CDR3 DNA follows: TGTGCCACCAGTGAAGCTGGGGTGGCTAGCGGAGGCACCGGGGAGCTGTTTTTT. Its translation: CATSEAGVASGGTGELFF.

This rearrangement joins TRBV12-3 or TRBV12-4 to TRBJ2-5; TRBD1 matches 8 bases. The CDR3 covers 13 residues. Germline trimming cut 5 bases from V and 5 bases from J; bases unmatched to any gene: 4. For the CDR3, the DNA is TGTGCCAGCAGTCTGACAGGGGCGGAGACCCAGTACTTC. This translates into CASSLTGAETQYF.

V gene TRBV6-5 combines with J gene TRBJ1-1; D perhaps matches TRBD1 (5 bases). The CDR3 spans 15 residues. V was pared by 0 bases and J by 1 base, with 9 bases between. Germline CDR1 is MNHEY and CDR2 is SVGAGI. The CDR3 loop is CASSYSWQGNTEAFF. The CDR3 DNA reads as TGTGCCAGCAGTTACTCGTGGCAGGGGAACACTGAAGCTTTCTTT.

This chain joins TRBV28 and TRBJ1-1; 8 nucleotides line up with TRBD1. The germline CDR1 and CDR2 sequences are MDHEN and SYDVKM. After removal of 7 bases from V and 7 bases from J, the junction contained 11 bases not matched to a gene. The CDR3 runs 14 residues. The DNA for the CDR3 is TGTGCCAGCACCACGGACAGGGAAGAGGGTGAAGCTTTCTTT. Protein sequence: CASTTDREEGEAFF.

For this clone: A read error may produce the germline difference seen at one junction end. This chain uses TRBV3-1 (or the pseudogene TRBV3-2) with TRBJ1-2; D ambiguous. The CDR3 consists of 15 residues. CDR1 and CDR2 (germline): LGHDT, YNNKEL (reference sequence). CDR3 loop: CATSRAISKNYGYTF. The CDR3 DNA reads as TGTGCCACCAGCCGAGCGATCTCCAAAAACTATGGCTACACCTTC.

The chain couples TRBV7-2 to TRBJ1-2; D is unresolved. From germline, CDR1 is SGHTA and CDR2 FQGNSA. This CDR3 has 13 amino acids. Trimming removed 4 bases at V and 0 bases at J, with 6 bases between. This chain's CDR3 is CASSSGANYGYTF. CDR3 nucleotide sequence: TGTGCCAGCAGCTCCGGGGCTAACTATGGCTACACCTTC.

J is TRBJ2-1 and V is TRBV7-9, with TRBD2 matching over 10 bases. V shed 5 bases, J shed 2 bases, and the junction held 3 bases outside the gene matches. CDR1 and CDR2 (germline): SEHNR, FQNEAQ (reference sequence). The CDR3 sequence is 15 residues long. Written as DNA, the CDR3 is TGTGCCAGCAGCCTAACTAGCGGGGCCTACAATGAGCAGTTCTTC. This sequence encodes CASSLTSGAYNEQFF. The entire variable domain, with the rest obtained from reference TRBV7-9 and TRBJ2-1, is as follows: DTGVSQNPRHKITKRGQNVTFRCDPISEHNRLYWYRQTLGQGPEFLTYFQNEAQLEKSRLLSDRFSAERPKGSFSTLEIQRTEQGDSAMYLCASSLTSGAYNEQFFGPGTRLTVL.

The V call is TRBV13, the J call TRBJ1-2; 7 nucleotides agree with TRBD1. Trimming cost V 5 bases and J 4 bases; bases outside gene matches: 4. CDR3 length: 13 residues. In germline, CDR1 is PRHDT, CDR2 FYEKMQ (reference sequence). This CDR3 reads CASSRGGGYGYTF. CDR3 DNA sequence: TGTGCCAGCAGCCGAGGGGGCGGCTATGGCTACACCTTC.

J is TRBJ1-5 and V is TRBV19; D uncertain. Germline V lookup: CDR1 LNHDA, CDR2 SQIVND (reference sequence). The CDR3 spans 13 residues. The V end was cut by 3 bases, the J end by 3 bases, with 6 bases between. The CDR3: CASSIGINQPQHF. The CDR3 DNA sequence: TGTGCCAGTAGTATCGGGATCAATCAGCCCCAGCATTTT.

V and J are TRBV5-6 and TRBJ1-2; D possibly corresponds to TRBD1 (5 bases). CDR1 and CDR2 from the germline V gene are SGHDT and YYEEEE. The CDR3 is 12 amino acids. With 4 bases removed from V and 7 bases from J, the gap between germline ends came to 11 bases. CDR3 in DNA: TGTGCCAGCAGCCGTCAGGGCCCTGGCTACACCTTC. Protein: CASSRQGPGYTF. Variable domain in full (rest from reference TRBV5-6 and TRBJ1-2): DAGVTQSPTHLIKTRGQQVTLRCSPKSGHDTVSWYQQALGQGPQFIFQYYEEEERQRGNFPDRFSGHQFPNYSSELNVNALLLGDSALYLCASSRQGPGYTFGSGTRLTVV.

The chain links TRBV30 to TRBJ2-4, with D unclear. The V and J ends lost 3 bases and 0 bases respectively, with 9 bases between them. This CDR3 contains 14 residues. Per germline, CDR1 GTSNPN and CDR2 SVGIG (reference sequence). DNA of the CDR3: TGTGCCTGGAGCCTTAAACTAGCCAAAAACATTCAGTACTTC. Amino acids: CAWSLKLAKNIQYF.

The genes are TRBV27 and TRBJ1-2; D gene ambiguous. The CDR3 covers 15 residues. Per germline, CDR1 MNHEY and CDR2 SMNVEV (reference sequence). Trimming pared 2 bases from V and 4 bases from J, leaving 14 bases between. CDR3 coding DNA: TGTGCCAGCAGTTTAGGTCCCCCGCGAAGCTATGGCTACACCTTC. This translates into CASSLGPPRSYGYTF.

The rearrangement joins TRBV28 to TRBJ2-7; 9 bases are shared with TRBD2. The germline V gene encodes CDR1 MDHEN and CDR2 SYDVKM. The CDR3 has 15 residues. V lost 5 bases to trimming and J lost 0 bases; unmatched junction nucleotides: 5. The CDR3 region has the DNA TGTGCCAGCAGTGGCGGGACTAGCTACTCCTACGAGCAGTACTTC. Translating gives CASSGGTSYSYEQYF.

The chain recombines TRBV11-3 with TRBJ2-3, with 9 bases matching TRBD2. CDR1 and CDR2 (germline): SGHNT, YENEEA. The CDR3 has 17 amino acids. The J segment lost 6 bases and the V segment lost 0 bases, leaving 10 bases of the junction unmatched. The CDR3 sequence: CASSLDGLAGRRDTQYF. In DNA, the CDR3 is TGTGCCAGCAGCTTAGATGGCCTAGCGGGACGTAGGGATACGCAGTATTTT.

The V gene is TRBV12-3 or TRBV12-4, the J gene TRBJ2-3; no firm D call. V shed 5 bases and J shed 6 bases, with 9 bases lying between them. This CDR3 region has 12 residues. CDR3 protein: CASSDLADTQYF. CDR3 nucleotide sequence: TGTGCCAGCAGTGACTTGGCGGATACGCAGTATTTT.

The gene calls are TRBV27 and TRBJ2-7; 12 bases are shared with TRBD1. Per the germline V gene, CDR1 is MNHEY and CDR2 is SMNVEV (reference sequence). The CDR3 runs to 15 residues. J lost 6 bases, V lost 6 bases, and 9 bases had no gene match. In DNA form, the CDR3 reads TGTGCCAGCAGGCTCACCGGGACAGGGGGCTTCGAGCAGTACTTC. It specifies CASRLTGTGGFEQYF.